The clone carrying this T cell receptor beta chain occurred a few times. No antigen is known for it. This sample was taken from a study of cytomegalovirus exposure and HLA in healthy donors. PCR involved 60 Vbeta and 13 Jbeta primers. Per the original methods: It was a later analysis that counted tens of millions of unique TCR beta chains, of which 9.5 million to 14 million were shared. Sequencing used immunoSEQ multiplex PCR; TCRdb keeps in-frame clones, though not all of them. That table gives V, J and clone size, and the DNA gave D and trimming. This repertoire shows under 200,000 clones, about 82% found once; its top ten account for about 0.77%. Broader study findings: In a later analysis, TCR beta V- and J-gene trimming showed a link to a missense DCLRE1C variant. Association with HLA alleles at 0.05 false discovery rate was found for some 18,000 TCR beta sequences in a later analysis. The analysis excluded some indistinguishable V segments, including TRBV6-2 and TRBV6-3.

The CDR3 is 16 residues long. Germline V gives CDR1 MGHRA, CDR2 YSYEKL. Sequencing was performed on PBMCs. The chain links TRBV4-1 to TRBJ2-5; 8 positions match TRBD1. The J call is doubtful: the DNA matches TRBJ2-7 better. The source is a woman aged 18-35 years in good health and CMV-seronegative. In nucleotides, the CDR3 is TGCGCCAGCAGCCAAGACTTGGGGACAGGATCCTACGAGCAGTACTTC. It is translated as CASSQDLGTGSYEQYF.